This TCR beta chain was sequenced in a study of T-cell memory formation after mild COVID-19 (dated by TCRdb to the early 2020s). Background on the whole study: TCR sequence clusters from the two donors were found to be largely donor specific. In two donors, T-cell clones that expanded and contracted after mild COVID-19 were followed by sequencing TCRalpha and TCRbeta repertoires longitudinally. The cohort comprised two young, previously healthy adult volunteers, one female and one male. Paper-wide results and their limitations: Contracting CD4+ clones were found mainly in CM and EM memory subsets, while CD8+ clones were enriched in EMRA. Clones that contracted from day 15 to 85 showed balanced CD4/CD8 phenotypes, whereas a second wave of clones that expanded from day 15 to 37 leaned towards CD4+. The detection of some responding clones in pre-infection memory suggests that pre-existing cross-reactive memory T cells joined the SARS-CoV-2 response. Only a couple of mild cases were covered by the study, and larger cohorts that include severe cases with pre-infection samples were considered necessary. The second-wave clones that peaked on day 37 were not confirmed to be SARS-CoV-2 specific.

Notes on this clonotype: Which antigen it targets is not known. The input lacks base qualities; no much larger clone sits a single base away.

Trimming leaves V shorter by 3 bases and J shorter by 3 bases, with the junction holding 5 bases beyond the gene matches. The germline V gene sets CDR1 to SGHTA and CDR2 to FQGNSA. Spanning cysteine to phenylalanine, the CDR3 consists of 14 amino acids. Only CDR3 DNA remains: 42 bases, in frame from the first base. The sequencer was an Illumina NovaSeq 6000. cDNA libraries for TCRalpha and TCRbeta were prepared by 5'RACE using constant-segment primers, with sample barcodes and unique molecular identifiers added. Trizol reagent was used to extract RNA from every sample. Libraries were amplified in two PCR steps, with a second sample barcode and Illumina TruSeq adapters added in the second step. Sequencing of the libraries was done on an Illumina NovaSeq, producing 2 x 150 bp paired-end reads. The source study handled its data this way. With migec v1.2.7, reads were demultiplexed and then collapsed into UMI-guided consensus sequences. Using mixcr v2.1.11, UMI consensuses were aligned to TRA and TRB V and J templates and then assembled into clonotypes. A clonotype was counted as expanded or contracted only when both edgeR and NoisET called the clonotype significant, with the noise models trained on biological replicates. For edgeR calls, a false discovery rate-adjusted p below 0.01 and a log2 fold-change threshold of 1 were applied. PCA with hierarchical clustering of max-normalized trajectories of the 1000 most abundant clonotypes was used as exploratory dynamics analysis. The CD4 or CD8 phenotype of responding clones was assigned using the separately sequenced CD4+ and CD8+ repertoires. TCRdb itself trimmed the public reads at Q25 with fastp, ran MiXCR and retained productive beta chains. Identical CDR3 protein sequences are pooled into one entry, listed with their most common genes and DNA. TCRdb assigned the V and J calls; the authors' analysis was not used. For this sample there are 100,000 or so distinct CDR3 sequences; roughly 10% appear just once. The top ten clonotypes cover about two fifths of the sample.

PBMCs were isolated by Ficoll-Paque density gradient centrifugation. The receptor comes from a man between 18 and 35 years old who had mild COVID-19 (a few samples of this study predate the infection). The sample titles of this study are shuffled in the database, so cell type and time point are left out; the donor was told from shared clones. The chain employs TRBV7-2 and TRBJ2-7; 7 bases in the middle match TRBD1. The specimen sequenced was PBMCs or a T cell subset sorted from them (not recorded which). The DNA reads TGTGCCAGCAGCTTCGACCGGGACAGCTACGAGCAGTACTTC. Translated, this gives CASSFDRDSYEQYF.